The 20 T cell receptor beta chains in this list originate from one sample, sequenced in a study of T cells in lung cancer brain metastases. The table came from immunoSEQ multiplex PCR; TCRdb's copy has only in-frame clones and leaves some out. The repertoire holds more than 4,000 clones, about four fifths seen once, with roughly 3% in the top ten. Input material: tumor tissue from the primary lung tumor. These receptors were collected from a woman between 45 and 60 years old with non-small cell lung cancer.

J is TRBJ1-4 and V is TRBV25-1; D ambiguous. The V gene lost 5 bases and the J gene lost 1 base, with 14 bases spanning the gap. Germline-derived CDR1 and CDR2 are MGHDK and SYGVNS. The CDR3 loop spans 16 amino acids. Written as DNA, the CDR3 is TGTGCCAGCAGTATGGACGTACTAGGAACTAATGAAAAACTGTTTTTT. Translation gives CASSMDVLGTNEKLFF.

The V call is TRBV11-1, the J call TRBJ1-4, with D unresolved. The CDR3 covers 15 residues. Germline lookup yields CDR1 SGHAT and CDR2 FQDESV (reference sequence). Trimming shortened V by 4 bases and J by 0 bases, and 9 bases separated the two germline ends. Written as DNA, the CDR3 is TGTGCCAGCAGCTCGGGCATTTCAACTAATGAAAAACTGTTTTTT. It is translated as CASSSGISTNEKLFF.

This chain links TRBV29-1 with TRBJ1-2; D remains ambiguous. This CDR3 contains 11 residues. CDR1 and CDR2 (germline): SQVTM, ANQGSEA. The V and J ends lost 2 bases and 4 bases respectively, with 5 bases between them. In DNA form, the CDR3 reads TGCAGCGTTGAACAGGTCTATGGCTACACCTTC. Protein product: CSVEQVYGYTF.

The CDR3 DNA reads TGTGCTAGTGGTTGGGGGGGGAGGGGCGAGGGTCAGCCCCAGCATTTT. It specifies CASGWGGRGEGQPQHF. This sequence joins TRBV12-5 and TRBJ1-5; TRBD1 might be the D (5 bases). V gave up 4 bases and J gave up 6 bases, with 19 bases separating them. The CDR3 is 16 amino acids. CDR1 LGHNT and CDR2 FRNRAP come from the germline V gene.

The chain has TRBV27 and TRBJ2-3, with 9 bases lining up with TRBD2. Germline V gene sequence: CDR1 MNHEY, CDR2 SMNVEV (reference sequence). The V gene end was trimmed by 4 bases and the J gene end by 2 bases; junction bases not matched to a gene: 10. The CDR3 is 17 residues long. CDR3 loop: CASSSLRSGSLTDTQYF. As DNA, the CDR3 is TGTGCCAGCAGTTCCCTACGTAGCGGGAGTCTCACAGATACGCAGTATTTT.

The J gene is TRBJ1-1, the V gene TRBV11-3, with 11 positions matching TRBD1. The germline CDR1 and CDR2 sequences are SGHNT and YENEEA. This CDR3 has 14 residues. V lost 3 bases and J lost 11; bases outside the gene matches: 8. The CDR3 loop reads CASSFRTGGAQAFF. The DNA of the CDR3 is TGTGCCAGCAGCTTCCGGACAGGGGGCGCCCAGGCTTTCTTT.

Here the CDR3 DNA reads TGCGCCAGCAGCTTGGATTCGGGAACCGGGGAGCTGTTTTTT. This translates into CASSLDSGTGELFF. The chain employs TRBV5-1 and TRBJ2-2; a weak D match, TRBD2 (5 bases). Deletions cut 0 bases from V and 5 bases from J, with 8 bases between. Germline CDR1 and CDR2: SGHRS and YFSETQ. The CDR3 totals 14 residues.

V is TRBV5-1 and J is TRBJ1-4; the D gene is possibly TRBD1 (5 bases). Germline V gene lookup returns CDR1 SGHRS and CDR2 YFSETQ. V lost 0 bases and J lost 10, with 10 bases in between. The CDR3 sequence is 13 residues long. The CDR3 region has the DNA TGCGCCAGCAGCTTGGACGGGACCGTAAAACTGTTTTTT. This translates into CASSLDGTVKLFF.

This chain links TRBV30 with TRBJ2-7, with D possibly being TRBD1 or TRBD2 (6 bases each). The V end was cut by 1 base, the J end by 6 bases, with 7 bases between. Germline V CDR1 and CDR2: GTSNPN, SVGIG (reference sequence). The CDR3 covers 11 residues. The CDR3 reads CAWSEGGEQYF. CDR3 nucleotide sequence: TGTGCCTGGAGTGAGGGGGGCGAGCAGTACTTC.

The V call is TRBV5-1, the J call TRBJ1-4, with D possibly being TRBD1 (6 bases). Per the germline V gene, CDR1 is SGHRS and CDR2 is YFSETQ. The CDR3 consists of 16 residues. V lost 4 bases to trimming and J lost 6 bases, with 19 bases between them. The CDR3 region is CASSLTGTGVYEKLFF. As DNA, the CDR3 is TGCGCCAGCAGCCTGACAGGTACCGGCGTGTATGAAAAACTGTTTTTT.

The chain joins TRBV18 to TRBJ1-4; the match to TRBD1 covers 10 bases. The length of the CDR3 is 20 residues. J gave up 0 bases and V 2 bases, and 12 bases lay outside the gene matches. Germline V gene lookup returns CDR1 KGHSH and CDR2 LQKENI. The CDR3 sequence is CASSPRSPTGTGATNEKLFF. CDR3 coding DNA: TGTGCCAGCTCACCAAGGTCTCCAACCGGGACAGGGGCAACTAATGAAAAACTGTTTTTT.

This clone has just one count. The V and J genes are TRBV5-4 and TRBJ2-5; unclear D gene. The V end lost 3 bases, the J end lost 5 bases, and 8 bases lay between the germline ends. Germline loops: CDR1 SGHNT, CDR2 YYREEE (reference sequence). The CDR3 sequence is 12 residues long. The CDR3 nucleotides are TGTGCCAGCAGCTCCTCGGTTGAGACCCAGTACTTC. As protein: CASSSSVETQYF.

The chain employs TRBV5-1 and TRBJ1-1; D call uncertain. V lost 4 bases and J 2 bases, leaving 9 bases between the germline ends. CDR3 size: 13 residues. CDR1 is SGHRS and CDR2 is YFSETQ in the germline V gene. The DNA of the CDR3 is TGCGCCAGCAGCGCGGACCGCAACACTGAAGCTTTCTTT. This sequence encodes CASSADRNTEAFF.

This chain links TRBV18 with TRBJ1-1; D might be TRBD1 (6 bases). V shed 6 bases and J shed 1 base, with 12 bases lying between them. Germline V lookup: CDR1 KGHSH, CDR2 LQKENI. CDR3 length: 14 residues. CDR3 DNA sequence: TGTGCCAGCTCCCGACAGGCCAAGAACACTGAAGCTTTCTTT. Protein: CASSRQAKNTEAFF.

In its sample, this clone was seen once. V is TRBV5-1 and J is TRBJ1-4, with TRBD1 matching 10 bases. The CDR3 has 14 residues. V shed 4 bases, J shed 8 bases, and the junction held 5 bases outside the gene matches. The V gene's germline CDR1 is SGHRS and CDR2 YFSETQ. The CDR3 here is CASSVTGGAEKLFF. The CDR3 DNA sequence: TGCGCCAGCAGCGTGACAGGGGGCGCGGAAAAACTGTTTTTT.

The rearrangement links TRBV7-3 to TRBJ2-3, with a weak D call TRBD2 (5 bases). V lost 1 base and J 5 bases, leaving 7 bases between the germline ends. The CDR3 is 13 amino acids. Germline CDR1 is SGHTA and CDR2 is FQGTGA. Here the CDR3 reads CASSLREGDTQYF. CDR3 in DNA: TGTGCCAGCAGCTTAAGAGAGGGAGATACGCAGTATTTT.

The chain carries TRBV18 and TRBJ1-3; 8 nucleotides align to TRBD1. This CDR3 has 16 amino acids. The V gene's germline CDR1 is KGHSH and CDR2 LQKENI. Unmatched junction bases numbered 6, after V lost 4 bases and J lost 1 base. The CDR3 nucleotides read TGTGCCAGCTCACTTTCTACAGGGGGGTCTGGAAACACCATATATTTT. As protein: CASSLSTGGSGNTIYF.

The CDR3 DNA follows: TGTGCCAGTAGTTCCCTCGGACTGGGCCACGGGGAGCTGTTTTTT. It codes for CASSSLGLGHGELFF. The rearrangement links TRBV19 to TRBJ2-2; possibly TRBD2 for D (5 bases). Germline assignment: CDR1 LNHDA and CDR2 SQIVND (reference sequence). Deletions cut 5 bases from V and 7 bases from J, with 17 bases between. The CDR3 is made up of 15 amino acids.

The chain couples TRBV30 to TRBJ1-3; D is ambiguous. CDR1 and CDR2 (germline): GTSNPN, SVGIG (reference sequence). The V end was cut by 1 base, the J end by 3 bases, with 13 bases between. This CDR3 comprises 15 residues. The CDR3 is CAWSASRPFGNTIYF. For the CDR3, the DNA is TGTGCCTGGAGTGCCAGTAGGCCCTTTGGAAACACCATATATTTT.

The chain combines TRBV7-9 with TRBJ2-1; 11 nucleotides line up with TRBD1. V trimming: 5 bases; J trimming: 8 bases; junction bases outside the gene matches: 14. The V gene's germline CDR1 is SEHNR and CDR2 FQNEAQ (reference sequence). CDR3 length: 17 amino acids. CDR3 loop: CASSQRKRTGGIDEQFF. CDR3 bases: TGTGCCAGCAGCCAGAGAAAAAGGACAGGGGGCATCGATGAGCAGTTCTTC.